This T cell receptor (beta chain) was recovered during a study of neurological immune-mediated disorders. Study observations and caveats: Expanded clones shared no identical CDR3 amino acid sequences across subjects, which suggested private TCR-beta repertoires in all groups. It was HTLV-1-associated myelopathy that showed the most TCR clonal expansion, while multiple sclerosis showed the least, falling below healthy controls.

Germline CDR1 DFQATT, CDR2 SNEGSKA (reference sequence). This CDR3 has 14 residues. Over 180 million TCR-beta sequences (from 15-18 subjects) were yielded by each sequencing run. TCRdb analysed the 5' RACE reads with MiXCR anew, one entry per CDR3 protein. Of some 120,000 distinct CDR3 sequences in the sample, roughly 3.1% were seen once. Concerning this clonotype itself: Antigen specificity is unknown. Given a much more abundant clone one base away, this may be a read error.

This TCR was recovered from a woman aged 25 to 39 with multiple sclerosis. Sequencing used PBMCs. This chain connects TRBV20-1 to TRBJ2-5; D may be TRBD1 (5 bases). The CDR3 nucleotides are TGCAGTGCTCGACAGCACAGGTACCAAGAGAACCAGTACTTC. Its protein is CSARQHRYQENQYF.